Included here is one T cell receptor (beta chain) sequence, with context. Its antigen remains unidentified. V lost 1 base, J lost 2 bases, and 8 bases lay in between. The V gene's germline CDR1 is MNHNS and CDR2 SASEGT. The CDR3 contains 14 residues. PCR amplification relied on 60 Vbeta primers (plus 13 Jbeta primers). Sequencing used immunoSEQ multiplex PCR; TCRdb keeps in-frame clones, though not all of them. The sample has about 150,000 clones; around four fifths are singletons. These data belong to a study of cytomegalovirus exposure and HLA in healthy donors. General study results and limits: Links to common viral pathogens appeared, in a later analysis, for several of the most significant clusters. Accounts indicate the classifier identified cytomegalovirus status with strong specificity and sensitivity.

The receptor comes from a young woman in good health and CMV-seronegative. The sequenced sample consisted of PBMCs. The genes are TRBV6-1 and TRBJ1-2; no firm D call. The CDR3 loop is CASSEGHRNYGYTF. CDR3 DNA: TGTGCCAGCAGTGAAGGTCACAGAAACTATGGCTACACCTTC.